The sequence of this T cell receptor beta chain was determined in a study of blood T cell repertoires in COVID-19. Sequenced by immunoSEQ multiplex PCR; TCRdb stores in-frame clones only, minus some. In the table there are about 210,000 clones, roughly 86% of which are singletons. The V and J ends lost 8 bases and 1 base, in that order; junction bases with no gene match: 3. The CDR3 covers 14 residues. Looked up from germline, CDR1 is ENHRY and CDR2 is SYGVKD. The V gene is TRBV10-3, the J gene TRBJ2-2; 8 bases are shared with TRBD1. The receptor was isolated from a woman aged 50 to 65 with active or convalescent COVID-19. The source material was peripheral blood. Here the CDR3 reads CAIGRGLNTGELFF. CDR3 DNA: TGTGCCATCGGCAGGGGGCTGAACACCGGGGAGCTGTTTTTT.